The sequence of this T cell receptor (beta chain) was determined in a study of neurological immune-mediated disorders. Using its own MiXCR run on the 5' RACE reads, TCRdb lists one record per CDR3 protein. The sample yields tens of thousands of distinct CDR3 sequences, 10% seen once. This clonotype was picked up many times. Trimming removed 2 bases from V and 2 bases from J, with 11 bases in between. The CDR3 is 16 amino acids. Germline CDR1 SGHKS, CDR2 YYEKEE (reference sequence). Sequencing was performed on PBMCs. J is TRBJ2-6 and V is TRBV5-5; D is undetermined. The sequence was collected from a man aged 70-80 years with HTLV-1-associated myelopathy (HAM/TSP). The CDR3 coding sequence is TGTGCCAGCAGCTTTTCAGGACCAACTGGGGCCAACGTCCTGACTTTC. Protein product: CASSFSGPTGANVLTF.